This entry describes one T cell receptor beta chain. The entry originates in a study of OX40 agonist ivuxolimab in advanced cancers. Study information: The drug used for patients, ivuxolimab, was an agonistic anti-OX40 (CD134) antibody. Patients were roughly 83% male with ages about 20 to 79, mean around 58.

Germline CDR1 SGHAT, CDR2 FQNNGV. The CDR3 extends over 15 amino acids. V lost 5 bases, J lost 2 bases, and 16 bases lay in between. Clones were sequenced by immunoSEQ multiplex PCR, and TCRdb holds only the in-frame ones, with some missing. The sample has around 35,000 clones, 81% seen once; the top ten hold over 1.2%. The sequenced sample was CD4+ or CD8+ T cells sorted from blood, obtained in a trial of the OX40 agonist ivuxolimab. V and J are TRBV11-2 and TRBJ2-7, with a weak D call TRBD2 (5 bases). This clonotype originated in an adult with an advanced solid tumor such as melanoma, head and neck, liver or kidney cancer. The CDR3, as DNA: TGTGCCAGCAGCCCTACTAGTTTCTCCGCCTACGAGCAGTACTTC. The encoded protein is CASSPTSFSAYEQYF.